This paragraph covers one TCR beta chain sequence. Its antigen remains unidentified. The data were taken from a study of cytomegalovirus exposure and HLA in healthy donors. The study's findings and limits: In the analysis, some V segments, TRBV6-2 and TRBV6-3 included, were excluded as indistinguishable. One later analysis reportedly identified an Asian-associated ancestry cluster that showed fewer N-insertions than the roughly 700-donor mean. An analysis that was carried out later associated 15,000 to 20,000 TCR beta sequences with HLA alleles at 0.05 false discovery rate.

These donors counted as nominally healthy when sampled, but unrecorded immune exposures were likely. Per the germline V gene, CDR1 is SNHLY and CDR2 is FYNNEI. V lost 8 bases and J 5 bases, leaving 12 bases between the germline ends. The CDR3 length is 13 residues. 60 Vbeta and 13 Jbeta primers were used in PCR. TCRdb's table, derived via immunoSEQ multiplex PCR, lists solely in-frame clones and lacks some. The sample includes about 31,000 clones, about 60% seen only once; the top ten take 20% to 25%. The rearrangement links TRBV2 to TRBJ2-2, with D possibly TRBD2 on 5 matching bases. This receptor was obtained from a man aged 45-60 years in good health and CMV-seropositive. The sequencing sample was made of PBMCs. The CDR3 nucleotides read TGTGCCAGCGCGGGTTATGGAACCGGGGAGCTGTTTTTT. The encoded protein is CASAGYGTGELFF.